Following are 26 T cell receptor beta chains from one sample sequenced in a study of cytomegalovirus exposure and HLA in healthy donors. The PCR used 60 Vbeta and 13 Jbeta primers. The assay was immunoSEQ multiplex PCR, and TCRdb's table has in-frame clones only and misses some. The sample's table shows approximately 190,000 clones. Sequencing used PBMCs. These receptors originate from a boy aged 10-17 years in good health and CMV-seronegative.

As concerns this clone: Other DNA sequences in the sample encode the same CDR3. This chain joins TRBV6-6 and TRBJ1-1, with TRBD1 as a possible D gene (5 bases). CDR3 length: 13 amino acids. Trimming shortened V by 5 bases and J by 3 bases, and 10 bases separated the two germline ends. CDR1 MNHNY and CDR2 SVGAGI come from the germline V gene (reference sequence). CDR3 sequence (DNA): TGTGCCAGCAGTCCCAGGGTGGACACTGAAGCTTTCTTT. This translates into CASSPRVDTEAFF.

This sequence joins TRBV10-1 and TRBJ2-7, with D possibly being TRBD2 (6 bases). The CDR3 consists of 15 residues. From germline, CDR1 is WNHNN and CDR2 SYGVQD (reference sequence). Trimming removed 2 bases at V and 3 bases at J, with 14 bases between. The CDR3 spells CASSEATQDYYEQYF. CDR3 sequence (DNA): TGCGCCAGCAGTGAGGCAACCCAGGACTACTACGAGCAGTACTTC.

The gene calls are TRBV11-3 and TRBJ2-5; tentative D call: TRBD1 (5 bases). The CDR3 loop spans 13 amino acids. CDR1 is SGHNT, CDR2 YENEEA, per germline. With 2 bases removed from V and 5 bases from J, the gap between germline ends came to 9 bases. CDR3 nucleotides: TGTGCCAGCAGCTTATCAGGGATGGAGACCCAGTACTTC. Translation gives CASSLSGMETQYF.

CDR3 sequence: CASSLAAEGEAFF. DNA of the CDR3: TGTGCCAGCAGCTTAGCTGCCGAGGGTGAAGCTTTCTTT. The V call is TRBV7-6, the J call TRBJ1-1; D remains unclear. The CDR3 loop spans 13 amino acids. V lost 0 bases, J lost 7 bases, and 9 bases lay in between. CDR1 and CDR2 (germline): SGHVS, FNYEAQ. Full variable domain (missing parts from reference TRBV7-6 and TRBJ1-1): GAGVSQSPRYKVTKRGQDVALRCDPISGHVSLYWYRQALGQGPEFLTYFNYEAQQDKSGLPNDRFSAERPEGSISTLTIQRTEQRDSAMYRCASSLAAEGEAFFGQGTRLTVV.

The chain links TRBV30 to TRBJ1-6; 7 positions match TRBD1. The V and J ends lost 3 bases and 4 bases, in that order; junction bases with no gene match: 6. This CDR3 spans 15 amino acids. Germline CDR1 and CDR2: GTSNPN and SVGIG (reference sequence). CDR3 in amino acids: CAWSLRGQYNSPLHF. The CDR3 bases are TGTGCCTGGAGCCTCAGGGGACAGTATAATTCACCCCTCCACTTT.

The chain joins TRBV21-1 to TRBJ2-7; the table assigns TRBD1, which was not confirmed against the DNA. TRBV21-1 is labeled a pseudogene. CDR3 length: 14 amino acids. The CDR3: CASSKATGAYEQYF. The CDR3 nucleotides read TGTGCCAGCAGCAAGGCTACAGGGGCCTACGAGCAGTACTTC.

The J gene is TRBJ1-5, the V gene TRBV28, with 7 nucleotides matching TRBD1. Trimming at V came to 7 bases and at J to 7 bases, leaving 4 bases not matched to a gene. The V gene's germline CDR1 is MDHEN and CDR2 SYDVKM. The length of the CDR3 is 12 residues. The DNA for the CDR3 is TGTGCCAGCAATACAGGGGCCCAGCCCCAGCATTTT. Amino acids: CASNTGAQPQHF.

The rearrangement links TRBV15 to TRBJ1-1; D remains unclear. CDR1 and CDR2 (germline): LNHNV, YYDKDF (reference sequence). This CDR3 has 15 amino acids. V shed 8 bases and J shed 0 bases, with 16 bases lying between them. The CDR3 loop is CATEGGGLLNTEAFF. The DNA for the CDR3 is TGTGCCACCGAGGGCGGAGGGCTTTTGAACACTGAAGCTTTCTTT.

The chain joins TRBV28 to TRBJ2-7; D might be TRBD2 (7 bases). The V and J ends lost 3 bases and 4 bases respectively, with 16 bases between them. Germline V CDR1 and CDR2: MDHEN, SYDVKM. This CDR3 spans 15 amino acids. The DNA for the CDR3 is TGTGCCAGCAGTTTTTGGCGGGGGCCTGCGTACGAGCAGTACTTC. Translation gives CASSFWRGPAYEQYF.

The chain recombines TRBV9 with TRBJ1-2; weak D call: TRBD1 (5 bases). CDR3 length: 15 residues. Trimming took off 0 bases at V and 4 bases at J, with 13 bases between the two ends. Germline V CDR1 and CDR2: SGDLS, YYNGEE. This CDR3 is CASSVGSGGSYGYTF. CDR3 DNA: TGTGCCAGCAGCGTAGGAAGCGGGGGGTCCTATGGCTACACCTTC.

The rearrangement links TRBV11-2 to TRBJ2-7; 7 bases agree with TRBD1. With 6 bases clipped from V and 3 bases from J, the junction kept 2 bases outside the gene matches. This CDR3 has 12 amino acids. Germline V gives CDR1 SGHAT, CDR2 FQNNGV. CDR3 nucleotide sequence: TGTGCCAGCAGGAGGGGGCTCTACGAGCAGTACTTC. It codes for CASRRGLYEQYF.

The V and J genes are TRBV29-1 and TRBJ2-7, with 8 bases matching TRBD1. Germline values: CDR1 SQVTM, CDR2 ANQGSEA. The ends lost 6 bases at V and 1 base at J; junction bases unmatched: 8. The CDR3 consists of 14 residues. The CDR3 protein is CSVAGTGASYEQYF. The CDR3 nucleotides are TGCAGCGTCGCCGGGACAGGTGCATCCTACGAGCAGTACTTC.

The CDR3 here is CASSPPSGGEIEQFF. For the CDR3, the DNA is TGTGCCAGCAGCCCTCCTAGCGGGGGGGAGATTGAGCAGTTCTTC. The V gene is TRBV5-6, the J gene TRBJ2-1; 12 nucleotides agree with TRBD2. The CDR3 runs 15 residues. Per the germline V gene, CDR1 is SGHDT and CDR2 is YYEEEE. Trimming removed 4 bases from V and 9 bases from J; junction bases left unmatched: 8. The full variable domain, completed using reference TRBV5-6 and TRBJ2-1, is DAGVTQSPTHLIKTRGQQVTLRCSPKSGHDTVSWYQQALGQGPQFIFQYYEEEERQRGNFPDRFSGHQFPNYSSELNVNALLLGDSALYLCASSPPSGGEIEQFFGPGTRLTVL.

This chain links TRBV5-6 with TRBJ2-1, with TRBD2 as a possible D gene (6 bases). The germline gives CDR1 SGHDT, CDR2 YYEEEE. The V end was cut by 4 bases, the J end by 7 bases, with 18 bases between. This CDR3 is 15 amino acids long. The CDR3 spells CASSPGTRGRNEQFF. The CDR3, as DNA: TGTGCCAGCAGCCCCGGGACTCGGGGGAGGAATGAGCAGTTCTTC. The full variable domain, its missing parts supplied by reference TRBV5-6 and TRBJ2-1, is DAGVTQSPTHLIKTRGQQVTLRCSPKSGHDTVSWYQQALGQGPQFIFQYYEEEERQRGNFPDRFSGHQFPNYSSELNVNALLLGDSALYLCASSPGTRGRNEQFFGPGTRLTVL.

The V and J genes are TRBV5-1 and TRBJ2-7, with 8 bases matching TRBD2. J lost 4 bases, V lost 6 bases, and 9 bases had no gene match. The length of the CDR3 is 14 residues. In germline, CDR1 is SGHRS, CDR2 YFSETQ. The CDR3, as DNA: TGCGCCAGCACCCCGGGACTAGGAGGTTACGAGCAGTACTTC. Protein sequence: CASTPGLGGYEQYF.

This sequence joins TRBV6-5 and TRBJ2-1; 8 nucleotides align to TRBD2. Losses at the gene ends were 2 bases for V and 7 bases for J; bases not matched to a gene: 10. The CDR3 sequence is 16 residues long. CDR1 is MNHEY, CDR2 SVGAGI, per germline. CDR3 DNA sequence: TGTGCCAGCAGTTACCAAGGACTAGCTGGGGCTAATGAGCAGTTCTTC. Amino acids: CASSYQGLAGANEQFF.

The CDR3, as DNA: TGTGCCAGCAGCTTGAACACTTACAGGGTAGTAAGCACAGATACGCAGTATTTT. Translation: CASSLNTYRVVSTDTQYF. The V call is TRBV7-8, the J call TRBJ2-3; maybe TRBD1 (6 bases). The V end was cut by 3 bases, the J end by 0 bases, with 19 bases between. The V gene's germline CDR1 is SGHVS and CDR2 FQNEAQ. CDR3 length: 18 residues.

The genes are TRBV11-2 and TRBJ2-5; 11 bases line up with TRBD2. Near its end, the DNA agrees better with TRBJ2-7, so the J call may be wrong. The CDR3 runs to 14 residues. Germline V gives CDR1 SGHAT, CDR2 FQNNGV. CDR3 residues: CASSSSGGAYEQYF. CDR3 bases: TGTGCCAGCAGCAGTAGCGGGGGGGCATACGAGCAGTACTTC.

The genes are TRBV20-1 and TRBJ1-1; 7 nucleotides match TRBD1. CDR1 DFQATT and CDR2 SNEGSKA come from the germline V gene (reference sequence). The V segment lost 4 bases and the J segment 11 bases; nucleotides outside the gene matches: 7. CDR3 length: 11 residues. CDR3 DNA sequence: TGCAGTGCTACCCCCGGGACAGTGGCTTTCTTT. Amino acid sequence: CSATPGTVAFF.

This chain joins TRBV30 and TRBJ2-2, with D possibly TRBD1 on 6 matching bases. The V end lost 4 bases, the J end lost 0 bases, and 18 bases lay between the germline ends. There are 17 residues in the CDR3. Germline V gives CDR1 GTSNPN, CDR2 SVGIG (reference sequence). CDR3 nucleotides: TGTGCCTGGAACACTTCCCCCGGGACACCGAACACCGGGGAGCTGTTTTTT. Translating gives CAWNTSPGTPNTGELFF.

The chain has TRBV19 and TRBJ2-7; 8 positions agree with TRBD1. The V gene end was trimmed by 10 bases and the J gene end by 7 bases; junction bases not matched to a gene: 15. Germline V gene sequence: CDR1 LNHDA, CDR2 SQIVND (reference sequence). The CDR3 is 14 residues long. The CDR3 loop reads CATRKAGTGREQYF. As DNA, the CDR3 is TGTGCCACCCGAAAGGCCGGGACAGGTAGGGAGCAGTACTTC.

The chain has TRBV2 and TRBJ1-4, with 7 bases fitting TRBD1. The CDR3 extends over 14 amino acids. CDR1 and CDR2 from the germline V gene are SNHLY and FYNNEI. Trimming cost V 6 bases and J 10 bases; bases outside gene matches: 11. In DNA, the CDR3 is TGTGCCAGCAGCCAAGGACAGGTTCGAGCAAAACTGTTTTTT. Translation: CASSQGQVRAKLFF.

V is TRBV15 and J is TRBJ2-7, with 11 bases lining up with TRBD1. Germline CDR1 LNHNV, CDR2 YYDKDF (reference sequence). J lost 4 bases, V lost 3 bases, and 2 bases had no gene match. This CDR3 is built from 14 residues. For the CDR3, the DNA is TGTGCCACCAGCAGGAGGGACAGGGGGTACGAGCAGTACTTC. This gives the protein CATSRRDRGYEQYF.

The chain joins TRBV19 to TRBJ2-1; no clear D. The CDR3 runs to 14 residues. With 3 bases removed from V and 0 bases from J, the gap between germline ends came to 6 bases. The germline V gene encodes CDR1 LNHDA and CDR2 SQIVND (reference sequence). The CDR3 DNA is TGTGCCAGTAGTATGGGCAGCTCCTACAATGAGCAGTTCTTC. It specifies CASSMGSSYNEQFF.

This chain links TRBV6-5 with TRBJ1-2; 10 bases map to TRBD1. Germline V gene lookup returns CDR1 MNHEY and CDR2 SVGAGI. With V trimmed by 0 bases and J by 5 bases, 6 bases remained unmatched. There are 16 residues in the CDR3. The CDR3, as DNA: TGTGCCAGCAGTTACTCGGGGGACAGGGGCGTTTATGGCTACACCTTC. Amino acid sequence: CASSYSGDRGVYGYTF.

The chain has TRBV5-5 and TRBJ1-2; possibly TRBD1 for D (6 bases). Germline CDR1 is SGHKS and CDR2 is YYEKEE (reference sequence). This CDR3 is 14 amino acids long. Between the trimmed V and J ends, which lost 3 bases and 5 bases, there was a span of 14 bases. This CDR3 is CASSSTGPAYGYTF. The DNA of the CDR3 is TGTGCCAGCAGCTCGACAGGCCCGGCGTATGGCTACACCTTC.